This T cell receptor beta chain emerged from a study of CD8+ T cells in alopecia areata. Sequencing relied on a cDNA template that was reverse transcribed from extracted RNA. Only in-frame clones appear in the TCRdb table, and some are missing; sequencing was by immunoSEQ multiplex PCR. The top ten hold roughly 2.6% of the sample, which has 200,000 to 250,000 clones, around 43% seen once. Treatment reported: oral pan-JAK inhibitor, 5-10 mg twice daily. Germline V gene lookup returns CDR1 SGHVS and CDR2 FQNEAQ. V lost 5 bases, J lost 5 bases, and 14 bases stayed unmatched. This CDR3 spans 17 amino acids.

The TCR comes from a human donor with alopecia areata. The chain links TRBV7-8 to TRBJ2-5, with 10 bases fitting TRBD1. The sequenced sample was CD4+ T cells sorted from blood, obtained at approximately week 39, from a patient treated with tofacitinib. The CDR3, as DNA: TGTGCCAGCAGCCAATATGGGGGACAGGGGTTAAGGGAGACCCAGTACTTC. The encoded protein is CASSQYGGQGLRETQYF.